The 29 T cell receptor beta chains given below trace back to one sample, sequenced in a study of blood T cell repertoires in COVID-19. Clones were sequenced by immunoSEQ multiplex PCR, and TCRdb holds only the in-frame ones, with some missing. This table holds 250,000 to 350,000 clones, roughly 90% found once. The sequencing sample was made of peripheral blood. The receptors originated from a woman between 40 and 55 years old who had recovered from COVID-19.

The chain combines TRBV7-2 with TRBJ2-7, with 7 bases aligning to TRBD1. This CDR3 is 15 amino acids long. With V trimmed by 5 bases and J by 2 bases, 9 bases remained unmatched. Germline V CDR1 and CDR2: SGHTA, FQGNSA. The CDR3 nucleotides are TGTGCCAGCAGCCCCGGGACAGCTTTGGCCTACGAGCAGTACTTC. It translates to CASSPGTALAYEQYF. Full variable domain (remainder filled in from reference TRBV7-2 and TRBJ2-7): GAGVSQSPSNKVTEKGKDVELRCDPISGHTALYWYRQSLGQGLEFLIYFQGNSAPDKSGLPSDRFSAERTGGSVSTLTIQRTQQEDSAVYLCASSPGTALAYEQYFGPGTRLTVT.

This chain joins TRBV6-1 and TRBJ2-1, with TRBD2 matching 10 bases. J gave up 15 bases and V 0 bases, and 14 bases lay outside the gene matches. Germline V gene data show CDR1 as MNHNS and CDR2 as SASEGT. The CDR3 has 16 residues. For the CDR3, the DNA is TGTGCCAGCAGTGAAGCGCCCACTAGCGGGATTTATCTTAGGTTCTTC. It yields the protein CASSEAPTSGIYLRFF.

The V call is TRBV7-9, the J call TRBJ1-6; 8 nucleotides agree with TRBD1. V trimming: 1 base; J trimming: 8 bases; junction bases outside the gene matches: 4. Germline V gene lookup returns CDR1 SEHNR and CDR2 FQNEAQ (reference sequence). The length of the CDR3 is 15 residues. The DNA for the CDR3 is TGTGCCAGCAGCTTAGAGGGGACAGGAGATTCACCCCTCCACTTT. The encoded protein is CASSLEGTGDSPLHF.

V gene TRBV19 combines with J gene TRBJ1-1; D ambiguous. CDR1 is LNHDA, CDR2 SQIVND, per germline (reference sequence). V was trimmed by 1 base and J by 4 bases, leaving 19 bases between them. The CDR3 consists of 17 residues. Here the CDR3 reads CASSIGVSAGLGTEAFF. In nucleotides, the CDR3 is TGTGCCAGTAGTATAGGGGTTAGCGCGGGTCTTGGCACTGAAGCTTTCTTT.

This sequence joins TRBV2 and TRBJ2-1; 7 bases are a match to TRBD2. The germline V gene has CDR1 SNHLY and CDR2 FYNNEI. The CDR3 runs 15 residues. V lost 2 bases to trimming and J lost 4 bases; unmatched junction nucleotides: 5. The CDR3 nucleotides read TGTGCCAGCAGTGAAAGGCGGGAGATGTACAATGAGCAGTTCTTC. This codes for CASSERREMYNEQFF.

The chain combines TRBV5-1 with TRBJ2-3; D call uncertain. The CDR3 length is 14 residues. V shed 0 bases and J shed 6 bases, with 11 bases lying between them. Germline lookup yields CDR1 SGHRS and CDR2 YFSETQ. The CDR3, as DNA: TGCGCCAGCAGCTTGGTGGGCCCCCCGGATACGCAGTATTTT. This encodes CASSLVGPPDTQYF.

This chain connects TRBV11-1 to TRBJ2-1; TRBD1 matches at 8 bases. V trimming: 3 bases; J trimming: 3 bases; junction bases outside the gene matches: 7. The CDR3 is made up of 16 amino acids. Germline loops: CDR1 SGHAT, CDR2 FQDESV (reference sequence). CDR3 in amino acids: CASSLGPGGIYNEQFF. The CDR3 DNA reads as TGTGCCAGCAGCTTGGGACCAGGGGGCATCTACAATGAGCAGTTCTTC.

This chain uses TRBV19 with TRBJ2-5, with 8 bases lining up with TRBD1. The CDR3 spans 13 residues. The V segment lost 2 bases and the J segment 8 bases; nucleotides outside the gene matches: 4. From germline, CDR1 is LNHDA and CDR2 SQIVND (reference sequence). The CDR3 sequence is CASSIQGADTQYF. In DNA, the CDR3 is TGTGCCAGTAGTATACAGGGGGCTGACACCCAGTACTTC.

The sample holds a few counts of this clone. The V call is TRBV27, the J call TRBJ1-2, with 8 bases that match TRBD1. The ends lost 8 bases at V and 7 bases at J; junction bases unmatched: 3. Germline assignment: CDR1 MNHEY and CDR2 SMNVEV (reference sequence). The CDR3 runs to 11 residues. The CDR3 sequence: CASRTGIGYTF. CDR3 nucleotides: TGTGCCAGCCGGACAGGGATTGGCTACACCTTC.

There are a few counts of this clone. The V gene is TRBV6-2 or TRBV6-3, the J gene TRBJ2-7, with D possibly TRBD2 on 6 matching bases. The CDR3 totals 15 residues. V was cut by 2 bases and J by 3 bases, with 14 bases left in between. Germline assignment: CDR1 MNHEY and CDR2 SVGEGT. The DNA of the CDR3 is TGTGCCAGCAGTTACGTAGGCCGGCGGGACTACGAGCAGTACTTC. Residues: CASSYVGRRDYEQYF.

The chain employs TRBV30 and TRBJ1-5; 10 bases are shared with TRBD1. J gave up 5 bases and V 0 bases, and 4 bases lay outside the gene matches. From germline, CDR1 is GTSNPN and CDR2 SVGIG (reference sequence). CDR3 length: 15 amino acids. For the CDR3, the DNA is TGTGCCTGGAGTGTACGGGGACAGGGGCATCAGCCCCAGCATTTT. As protein: CAWSVRGQGHQPQHF. The full variable domain, rest sourced from reference TRBV30 and TRBJ1-5, is SQTIHQWPATLVQPVGSPLSLECTVEGTSNPNLYWYRQAAGRGLQLLFYSVGIGQISSEVPQNLSASRPQDRQFILSSKKLLLSDSGFYLCAWSVRGQGHQPQHFGDGTRLSIL.

A few counts support this clone. The chain has TRBV28 and TRBJ1-2; D unresolved. The V end lost 10 bases, the J end lost 1 base, and 13 bases lay between the germline ends. The CDR3 is 13 amino acids. From germline, CDR1 is MDHEN and CDR2 SYDVKM. As DNA, the CDR3 is TGTGCCATCGCCCACAGAAATAACTATGGCTACACCTTC. It yields the protein CAIAHRNNYGYTF.

This clone was picked up one time. The chain recombines TRBV21-1 with TRBJ2-5; no check of the table's D call, TRBD2, against the DNA was made. TRBV21-1 is given as a pseudogene. The CDR3 has 16 amino acids. Here the CDR3 DNA reads TGTGCCAGCAGCCCCTGTGTCGCGGGATATCAAGAGACCCAGTACTTC. Encoded protein: CASSPCVAGYQETQYF.

The V call is TRBV28, the J call TRBJ2-7; TRBD2 aligns across 7 bases. After removal of 5 bases from V and 2 bases from J, the junction contained 6 bases not matched to a gene. This CDR3 is 14 amino acids long. In germline, CDR1 is MDHEN, CDR2 SYDVKM. The CDR3 region has the DNA TGTGCCAGCAGTACTAGCGCCGAACCCTACGAGCAGTACTTC. Translated, it gives CASSTSAEPYEQYF.

The table lists this clone with a count of one. The rearrangement links TRBV9 to TRBJ1-1; a possible D gene is TRBD1 (5 bases). The CDR3 consists of 15 residues. Trimming left V 3 bases short and J 2 bases short, with 14 bases between. In germline, CDR1 is SGDLS, CDR2 YYNGEE. As DNA, the CDR3 is TGTGCCAGCAGCGGAGGACCGCAGGGTAACACTGAAGCTTTCTTT. Amino acids: CASSGGPQGNTEAFF.

This clone was detected only a few times. J is TRBJ2-5 and V is TRBV19; 11 bases agree with TRBD1. Trimming took 5 bases from V and 4 from J; bases not matched to a gene: 6. The CDR3 is made up of 15 amino acids. Germline values: CDR1 LNHDA, CDR2 SQIVND (reference sequence). The CDR3 nucleotides read TGTGCCAGTAGTCCCTCGGACAGGGGGCTAGAGACCCAGTACTTC. Translation gives CASSPSDRGLETQYF.

This chain links TRBV10-3 with TRBJ2-7; 8 nucleotides align to TRBD2. V lost 4 bases and J lost 0; bases outside the gene matches: 2. Germline V gives CDR1 ENHRY, CDR2 SYGVKD. The CDR3 contains 14 residues. The DNA for the CDR3 is TGTGCCATCAGTGGTAGCGGGACCTCCTACGAGCAGTACTTC. Encoded protein: CAISGSGTSYEQYF.

The J gene is TRBJ1-6, the V gene TRBV5-1; the match to TRBD1 covers 7 bases. CDR3 length equals 15 residues. Germline values: CDR1 SGHRS, CDR2 YFSETQ. The trim removed 4 bases at V and 5 bases at J, leaving 6 bases unmatched. The CDR3 protein is CASSPAGTDNSPLHF. The CDR3, as DNA: TGCGCCAGCAGCCCAGCCGGGACAGATAATTCACCCCTCCACTTT.

This clone was seen once. One junction end disagrees with the germline gene, perhaps due to a read error. This chain joins TRBV7-3 and TRBJ2-7; TRBD2 matches at 11 bases. The CDR3 spans 14 residues. Germline V gene sequence: CDR1 SGHTA, CDR2 FQGTGA. CDR3 bases: TGTGCCAGCAGCTTAGGGCTAGCGGGAGGAGAGCTGTACTTC. This encodes CASSLGLAGGELYF.

The chain uses TRBV4-2 and TRBJ1-4; TRBD1 agrees at 7 bases. Germline CDR1 is LGHNA and CDR2 is YNFKEQ. This CDR3 spans 15 amino acids. With 2 bases clipped from V and 5 bases from J, the junction kept 5 bases outside the gene matches. This CDR3 is CASSQSGGTNEKLFF. The CDR3 nucleotides are TGTGCCAGCAGCCAATCAGGGGGGACGAATGAAAAACTGTTTTTT.

Regarding this clone: The sample has other DNA sequences that encode this CDR3 too. V gene TRBV18 combines with J gene TRBJ2-7, with TRBD2 matching 7 bases. CDR1 and CDR2 (germline): KGHSH, LQKENI. V was pared by 6 bases and J by 2 bases, with 4 bases of the junction left unmatched. The CDR3 is made up of 13 amino acids. This CDR3 is CASSPGLTYEQYF. CDR3 DNA sequence: TGTGCCAGCTCTCCGGGACTAACCTACGAGCAGTACTTC.

This rearrangement joins TRBV6-6 to TRBJ2-7; D might be TRBD2 (5 bases). CDR1 and CDR2 from the germline V gene are MNHNY and SVGAGI (reference sequence). The V end lost 6 bases, the J end lost 3 bases, and 12 bases lay between the germline ends. CDR3 length: 13 residues. The chain's CDR3 is CASRPLEVYEQYF. The DNA for the CDR3 is TGTGCCAGCAGGCCTTTGGAGGTCTACGAGCAGTACTTC.

The chain's CDR3 is CASSFRVSSYNEQFF. In DNA, the CDR3 is TGTGCCAGCAGTTTCCGGGTAAGCTCCTACAATGAGCAGTTCTTC. V and J are TRBV27 and TRBJ2-1; no reliable D call. Germline-derived CDR1 and CDR2 are MNHEY and SMNVEV (reference sequence). V lost 3 bases to trimming and J lost 0 bases, with 9 bases between them. This CDR3 contains 15 residues.

This CDR3 is CASSQGQVDTEAFF. The CDR3 DNA is TGTGCCAGCAGCCAAGGACAGGTCGACACTGAAGCTTTCTTT. The chain is built from TRBV11-3 and TRBJ1-1; 7 bases match TRBD1. From germline, CDR1 is SGHNT and CDR2 YENEEA. The trim removed 5 bases at V and 3 bases at J, leaving 6 bases unmatched. The CDR3 runs to 14 residues.

The gene calls are TRBV18 and TRBJ1-2, with 10 bases lining up with TRBD1. Germline lookup yields CDR1 KGHSH and CDR2 LQKENI. Trimming removed 0 bases from V and 10 bases from J; junction bases left unmatched: 5. This CDR3 is 14 amino acids long. The DNA for the CDR3 is TGTGCCAGCTCACCACCCAGTGGGACAGGGGACTACACCTTC. Its protein product is CASSPPSGTGDYTF.

This rearrangement joins TRBV30 to TRBJ1-2, with 8 nucleotides matching TRBD1. With V trimmed by 5 bases and J by 7 bases, 6 bases remained unmatched. Germline CDR1 GTSNPN, CDR2 SVGIG (reference sequence). This CDR3 has 12 residues. The CDR3: CAWSATGAGYTF. CDR3 sequence (DNA): TGTGCCTGGTCGGCGACAGGGGCTGGCTACACCTTC.

The CDR3 is CSVVPGQGYSDTQYF. The CDR3 DNA reads TGCAGCGTCGTACCGGGACAGGGGTACTCAGATACGCAGTATTTT. The V gene is TRBV29-1, the J gene TRBJ2-3; 10 bases are shared with TRBD1. Germline values: CDR1 SQVTM, CDR2 ANQGSEA. The CDR3 totals 15 residues. The junction had 10 bases not matched to a gene; V was cut back by 6 bases and J by 4 bases.

The chain couples TRBV2 to TRBJ1-4, with D perhaps matching TRBD1 (6 bases). V was cut by 6 bases and J by 7 bases, with 18 bases left in between. The germline V gene has CDR1 SNHLY and CDR2 FYNNEI. The CDR3 has 15 residues. The CDR3 loop reads CASSPPGGQGEKLFF. The CDR3, as DNA: TGTGCCAGCAGCCCCCCGGGGGGGCAGGGTGAAAAACTGTTTTTT.

The chain joins TRBV30 to TRBJ1-3; TRBD1 matches 11 bases. From germline, CDR1 is GTSNPN and CDR2 SVGIG (reference sequence). This CDR3 has 13 residues. The CDR3 reads CATDRGPGNTIYF. The CDR3 coding sequence is TGTGCGACGGACAGGGGGCCTGGAAACACCATATATTTT.